Listed here are 24 T cell receptor beta chains from one sample, sequenced in a study of blood T cell repertoires in COVID-19. Assay used: immunoSEQ multiplex PCR; TCRdb lists only in-frame clones, some missing. The data contain 300,000 to 400,000 clones, 75% to 90% of them seen just once; the ten biggest clones take up 7.1%. Sequencing was performed on peripheral blood. All receptors derive from a woman aged 55-69 years with COVID-19, enrolled during active disease.

This clone was observed once. The chain uses TRBV30 and TRBJ1-6, with D possibly being TRBD1 (5 bases). Germline V gene sequence: CDR1 GTSNPN, CDR2 SVGIG (reference sequence). This CDR3 is 17 amino acids long. With 0 bases removed from V and 0 bases from J, the gap between germline ends came to 12 bases. CDR3 region: CAWSVLGGSSYNSPLHF. The CDR3 DNA reads as TGTGCCTGGAGTGTATTGGGGGGGAGCTCCTATAATTCACCCCTCCACTTT.

V and J are TRBV7-6 and TRBJ1-4, with D possibly being TRBD1 (5 bases). The ends were cut back, 1 base at V and 8 bases at J, with 17 bases in the middle. CDR3 length equals 16 residues. Germline V gives CDR1 SGHVS, CDR2 FNYEAQ. CDR3 nucleotides: TGTGCCAGCAGCTTAGGATTAGTAGGGGCCGGGGAAAAACTGTTTTTT. Its protein is CASSLGLVGAGEKLFF.

V is TRBV10-1 and J is TRBJ2-3; 8 nucleotides match TRBD2. CDR3 length equals 17 residues. V shed 10 bases and J 0 bases; nucleotides not matched to a gene: 15. CDR1 is WNHNN and CDR2 is SYGVQD in the germline V gene (reference sequence). CDR3 coding DNA: TGCGCCATCCCACGGGGGGGCGGGAGCACTAGCACAGATACGCAGTATTTT. The encoded protein is CAIPRGGGSTSTDTQYF.

As DNA, the CDR3 is TGTGCCAGCAGTCAACAAGCTAACTATGGCTACACCTTC. Translated: CASSQQANYGYTF. V usage is TRBV6-6 and J usage is TRBJ1-2; D gene uncertain. V was shortened by 5 bases and J by 0 bases, with 7 bases between the two germline ends. The germline CDR1 and CDR2 sequences are MNHNY and SVGAGI (reference sequence). This CDR3 is 13 amino acids long.

The gene calls are TRBV11-2 and TRBJ2-7; D may be TRBD2 (6 bases). CDR1 SGHAT and CDR2 FQNNGV come from the germline V gene. The CDR3 contains 11 residues. V was pared by 5 bases and J by 4 bases, with 6 bases between. The CDR3 sequence is CASSGGYEQYF. Written as DNA, the CDR3 is TGTGCCAGCAGCGGAGGGTACGAGCAGTACTTC. The full variable domain, with the rest looked up from reference TRBV11-2 and TRBJ2-7, is EAGVAQSPRYKIIEKRQSVAFWCNPISGHATLYWYQQILGQGPKLLIQFQNNGVVDDSQLPKDRFSAERLKGVDSTLKIQPAKLEDSAVYLCASSGGYEQYFGPGTRLTVT.

V usage is TRBV3-1 (or the pseudogene TRBV3-2) and J usage is TRBJ2-3; D might be TRBD2 (5 bases). V lost 1 base to trimming and J lost 2 bases, with 16 bases between them. CDR3 length equals 17 residues. From germline, CDR1 is LGHDT and CDR2 YNNKEL (reference sequence). CDR3 protein: CASSQGWGASLTDTQYF. The CDR3 DNA is TGTGCCAGCAGCCAAGGGTGGGGAGCGAGCCTCACAGATACGCAGTATTTT.

This rearrangement joins TRBV29-1 to TRBJ1-2; D perhaps matches TRBD1 (6 bases). The V and J ends lost 3 bases and 6 bases respectively, with 14 bases between them. CDR3 length: 13 residues. Germline lookup yields CDR1 SQVTM and CDR2 ANQGSEA. In DNA, the CDR3 is TGCAGCGTTGATATGGGAAAGGGGGATGGCTACACCTTC. This translates into CSVDMGKGDGYTF.

The chain combines TRBV7-8 with TRBJ1-2; 10 bases are a match to TRBD1. The CDR3 covers 15 residues. CDR1 and CDR2 (germline): SGHVS, FQNEAQ. J lost 7 bases, V lost 5 bases, and 10 bases had no gene match. CDR3 region: CASSPSGQGIGGYTF. For the CDR3, the DNA is TGTGCCAGCAGCCCATCGGGACAGGGGATAGGTGGCTACACCTTC.

V is TRBV11-2 and J is TRBJ2-3; 10 bases are a match to TRBD2. Germline V lookup: CDR1 SGHAT, CDR2 FQNNGV. This CDR3 comprises 16 residues. V gave up 5 bases and J gave up 2 bases; unmatched junction bases: 7. The CDR3 nucleotides read TGTGCCAGCAGCCCCCGGCTAGCGGGGGCCACAGATACGCAGTATTTT. Amino acid sequence: CASSPRLAGATDTQYF. The full variable domain, rest sourced from reference TRBV11-2 and TRBJ2-3, is EAGVAQSPRYKIIEKRQSVAFWCNPISGHATLYWYQQILGQGPKLLIQFQNNGVVDDSQLPKDRFSAERLKGVDSTLKIQPAKLEDSAVYLCASSPRLAGATDTQYFGPGTRLTVL.

The chain recombines TRBV11-3 with TRBJ1-1, with 10 nucleotides matching TRBD1. The V gene's germline CDR1 is SGHNT and CDR2 YENEEA. V was pared by 3 bases and J by 3 bases, with 4 bases of the junction left unmatched. The CDR3 is 15 amino acids. The CDR3 spells CASSFGGQGYTEAFF. The CDR3 nucleotides are TGTGCCAGCAGCTTCGGGGGACAGGGGTACACTGAAGCTTTCTTT.

This clone occurred once. The chain recombines TRBV4-3 with TRBJ2-2; D unclear. V dropped 0 bases and J dropped 4 bases, with 3 bases sitting between them. This CDR3 region has 13 residues. Germline V CDR1 and CDR2: LGHNA, YSLEER. The CDR3 coding sequence is TGCGCCAGCAGCCAAGACCTCACCGGGGAGCTGTTTTTT. Protein sequence: CASSQDLTGELFF.

The chain is built from TRBV2 and TRBJ2-3, with 12 bases lining up with TRBD2. The trim removed 9 bases at V and 3 bases at J, leaving 4 bases unmatched. The germline CDR1 and CDR2 sequences are SNHLY and FYNNEI. CDR3 length equals 14 residues. Written as DNA, the CDR3 is TGTGCCAGTGCTCTAGCGGGGGGGACAGATACGCAGTATTTT. Its translation is CASALAGGTDTQYF. The variable domain in full, completed from reference TRBV2 and TRBJ2-3, reads EPEVTQTPSHQVTQMGQEVILRCVPISNHLYFYWYRQILGQKVEFLVSFYNNEISEKSEIFDDQFSVERPDGSNFTLKIRSTKLEDSAMYFCASALAGGTDTQYFGPGTRLTVL.

The chain links TRBV6-6 to TRBJ2-7, with 9 bases fitting TRBD1. V lost 2 bases, J lost 5 bases, and 10 bases stayed unmatched. Germline V CDR1 and CDR2: MNHNY, SVGAGI (reference sequence). The CDR3 runs 16 residues. DNA for the CDR3: TGTGCCAGCAGTTACCTACAAGGGACAGGGTACGACGAGCAGTACTTC. Its translation is CASSYLQGTGYDEQYF.

The chain recombines TRBV6-6 with TRBJ2-2; TRBD1 might be the D (6 bases). Trimming shortened V by 8 bases and J by 5 bases, and 15 bases separated the two germline ends. Germline CDR1 and CDR2: MNHNY and SVGAGI (reference sequence). The CDR3 length is 14 residues. CDR3 sequence: CASARGFGTGELFF. The CDR3 coding sequence is TGTGCCAGCGCCAGGGGTTTTGGGACCGGGGAGCTGTTTTTT.

The chain couples TRBV7-3 to TRBJ2-1; D is uncertain. The CDR3 spans 15 residues. Trimming cost V 2 bases and J 9 bases, with 17 bases left between them. Germline V gives CDR1 SGHTA, CDR2 FQGTGA. CDR3 bases: TGTGCCAGCAGCTTAGACGTCGCGGCCCCCCGTGAGCAGTTCTTC. Its translation is CASSLDVAAPREQFF.

Turning to this clone: One end of the junction varies from germline; a read error may be responsible. The V and J genes are TRBV29-1 and TRBJ1-4; the D gene is possibly TRBD1 (5 bases). This CDR3 has 12 amino acids. The germline gives CDR1 SQVTM, CDR2 ANQGSEA. CDR3 loop: CSAPGIGHTLDF. Here the CDR3 DNA reads TGCAGCGCCCCCGGTATAGGACATACGCTAGATTTT.

This chain joins TRBV30 and TRBJ1-4; 7 nucleotides align to TRBD1. This CDR3 has 16 amino acids. From germline, CDR1 is GTSNPN and CDR2 SVGIG (reference sequence). Germline trimming cut 0 bases from V and 8 bases from J; bases unmatched to any gene: 12. CDR3 amino acids: CAWSVGRRLGGEKLFF. CDR3 nucleotides: TGTGCCTGGAGTGTAGGTCGGAGACTAGGGGGCGAAAAACTGTTTTTT.

Remarks on this clone: This specimen includes other DNA sequences encoding the same CDR3. The chain joins TRBV14 to TRBJ2-5; D is possibly TRBD1 (5 bases). CDR1 is SGHDN and CDR2 is FVKESK in the germline V gene. Trimming pared 3 bases from V and 5 bases from J, leaving 13 bases between. CDR3 length: 14 residues. The CDR3 protein is CASSQNQGGETQYF. Written as DNA, the CDR3 is TGTGCCAGCAGCCAGAACCAGGGTGGGGAGACCCAGTACTTC.

CDR3 residues: CATKSLAGGYEQYF. CDR3 DNA sequence: TGTGCCACCAAGTCATTAGCGGGGGGTTACGAGCAGTACTTC. The V call is TRBV10-3, the J call TRBJ2-7; TRBD2 agrees at 10 bases. Trimming removed 10 bases from V and 4 bases from J; junction bases left unmatched: 10. The CDR3 has 14 amino acids. Germline V CDR1 and CDR2: ENHRY, SYGVKD.

The chain combines TRBV18 with TRBJ1-2, with TRBD1 matching over 9 bases. The trim removed 6 bases at V and 7 bases at J, leaving 12 bases unmatched. In germline, CDR1 is KGHSH, CDR2 LQKENI. The CDR3 totals 15 residues. DNA of the CDR3: TGTGCCAGCTCCTTTTCGACAGGGGGTAGTTCTGGCTACACCTTC. Protein: CASSFSTGGSSGYTF.

This chain connects TRBV5-8 to TRBJ1-1; TRBD1 is a possible D gene (6 bases). Trimming stripped 7 bases from V and 8 bases from J, with 21 bases between. Germline V gene data show CDR1 as SGHTS and CDR2 as YDEGEE. The CDR3 extends over 14 amino acids. DNA of the CDR3: TGTGCCAGCCGTGACGCACCCTGGACAGCCGAAGCTTTCTTT. It is translated as CASRDAPWTAEAFF.

The genes are TRBV18 and TRBJ2-7, with 14 bases that match TRBD2. CDR3 length: 15 amino acids. The germline V gene encodes CDR1 KGHSH and CDR2 LQKENI. After removal of 6 bases from V and 5 bases from J, the junction contained 6 bases not matched to a gene. CDR3 bases: TGTGCCAGCTCGGCGACTAGCGGGGGGGCCCACGAGCAGTACTTC. Its protein product is CASSATSGGAHEQYF.

The chain couples TRBV19 to TRBJ2-3, with D perhaps TRBD2 (6 bases). The V end was cut by 5 bases, the J end by 0 bases, with 15 bases between. The CDR3 sequence is 16 residues long. Germline V lookup: CDR1 LNHDA, CDR2 SQIVND (reference sequence). This CDR3 is CASSDPGAGSTDTQYF. The CDR3 nucleotides are TGTGCCAGTAGTGACCCCGGGGCGGGGAGCACAGATACGCAGTATTTT. The full variable domain, its missing parts supplied by reference TRBV19 and TRBJ2-3, is DGGITQSPKYLFRKEGQNVTLSCEQNLNHDAMYWYRQDPGQGLRLIYYSQIVNDFQKGDIAEGYSVSREKKESFPLTVTSAQKNPTAFYLCASSDPGAGSTDTQYFGPGTRLTVL.

The chain links TRBV11-2 to TRBJ1-6; possible D gene TRBD1, 5 bases. Germline CDR1 SGHAT, CDR2 FQNNGV. V shed 0 bases and J shed 7 bases, with 10 bases lying between them. The CDR3 sequence is 15 residues long. The CDR3 nucleotides are TGTGCCAGCAGCTTAGACGGGGGGACCAATTCACCCCTCCACTTT. Encoded protein: CASSLDGGTNSPLHF.